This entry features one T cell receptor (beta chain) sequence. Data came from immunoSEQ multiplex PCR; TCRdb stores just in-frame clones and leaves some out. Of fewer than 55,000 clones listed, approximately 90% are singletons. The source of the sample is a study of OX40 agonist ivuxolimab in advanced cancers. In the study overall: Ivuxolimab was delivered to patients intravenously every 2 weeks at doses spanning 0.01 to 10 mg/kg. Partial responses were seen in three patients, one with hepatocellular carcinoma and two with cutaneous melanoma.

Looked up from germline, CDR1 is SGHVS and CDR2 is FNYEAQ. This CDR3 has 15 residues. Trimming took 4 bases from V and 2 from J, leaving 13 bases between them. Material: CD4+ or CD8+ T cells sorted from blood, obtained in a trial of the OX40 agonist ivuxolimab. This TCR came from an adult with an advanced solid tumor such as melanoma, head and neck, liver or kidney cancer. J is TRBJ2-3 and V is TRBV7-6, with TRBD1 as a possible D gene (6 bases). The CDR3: CASSSETGPTDTQYF. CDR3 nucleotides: TGTGCCAGCAGCTCTGAGACAGGACCCACAGATACGCAGTATTTT.